In its sample, the clone carrying this T cell receptor beta chain was seen once. Several immunoSEQ plates received, in even portions, the genomic DNA of each subset. Measured with immunoSEQ multiplex PCR; TCRdb has only the in-frame clones, and not every one. Altogether fewer than 600,000 clones are present, more than 75% being singletons, with the ten largest covering about 12%. This entry belongs to a study of shared clonotypes between healthy human individuals. Unsorted samples, those not sorted, used approximately 88 million PBMCs for genomic DNA. The sequenced sample consisted of PBMCs. This receptor was taken from a woman aged 40 to 50 in good health. Some clones in this sample may be carry-over from other donors' samples.

CDR3 sequence reads: CASSPNGGGDENEQFF. In nucleotides, the CDR3 is TGTGCCAGCAGCCCAAACGGAGGTGGGGATGAGAATGAGCAGTTCTTC. The chain couples TRBV9 to TRBJ2-1, with D perhaps matching TRBD2 (5 bases). V was trimmed by 4 bases and J by 7 bases, leaving 21 bases between them. This CDR3 contains 16 residues. Looked up from germline, CDR1 is SGDLS and CDR2 is YYNGEE.